Below, 3 T cell receptor beta chains from the same sample are listed, as sequenced in a study of CD8+CD57+ T cells in acquired aplastic anemia. Both TCR beta VDJ combination and CDR3 sequence profiling were carried out. Genomic DNA was the template for this profiling. One entry per CDR3 protein results from TCRdb running MiXCR on the reads. The table shows about 62,000 distinct CDR3 sequences, with 50% to 70% occurring only once. Sequenced: sorted CD4+, CD8+, or CD8+CD57+ T cells (not recorded which) from PBMCs. The origin of the receptors is a human donor in good health, serving as a control.

The V gene is TRBV30, the J gene TRBJ1-5; D is uncertain. Germline CDR1 GTSNPN, CDR2 SVGIG (reference sequence). CDR3 size: 16 residues. V was shortened by 2 bases and J by 0 bases, with 14 bases between the two germline ends. The CDR3 loop reads CAWSNRFGPSNQPQHF. Here the CDR3 DNA reads TGTGCCTGGAGTAACCGATTCGGACCTAGCAATCAGCCCCAGCATTTT. Supplemented by reference TRBV30 and TRBJ1-5, the full variable domain reads SQTIHQWPATLVQPVGSPLSLECTVEGTSNPNLYWYRQAAGRGLQLLFYSVGIGQISSEVPQNLSASRPQDRQFILSSKKLLLSDSGFYLCAWSNRFGPSNQPQHFGDGTRLSIL.

The J gene is TRBJ1-6, the V gene TRBV24-1, with D unclear. V was shortened by 3 bases and J by 14 bases, with 1 base between the two germline ends. CDR1 KGHDR and CDR2 SFDVKD come from the germline V gene. The CDR3 extends over 9 amino acids. The CDR3 here is CATSDALHF. The CDR3 nucleotides read TGTGCCACCAGTGATGCCCTCCACTTT.

This chain joins TRBV2 and TRBJ1-6, with 8 bases fitting TRBD1. CDR1 and CDR2 from the germline V gene are SNHLY and FYNNEI. J lost 12 bases, V lost 4 bases, and 8 bases had no gene match. This CDR3 comprises 14 residues. The CDR3 loop reads CASSGQGFLEPLHF. The CDR3 DNA reads as TGTGCCAGCAGTGGACAGGGGTTTCTAGAACCCCTCCACTTT.